One and the same sample provided the 8 T cell receptor beta chains below, sequenced in a study of blood T cell repertoires in COVID-19. The method was immunoSEQ multiplex PCR; TCRdb's version includes in-frame clones alone and lacks a portion of them. Among roughly 56,000 clones listed, approximately 80% were seen once. The material sequenced was peripheral blood. These receptors all stem from a man in his 70s with acute or convalescent COVID-19.

This chain connects TRBV15 to TRBJ1-2; 11 bases are a match to TRBD1. CDR1 and CDR2 (germline): LNHNV, YYDKDF (reference sequence). This CDR3 has 14 residues. The V and J ends lost 5 bases and 4 bases, in that order; junction bases with no gene match: 3. The CDR3 loop is CATSPGQGAYGYTF. CDR3 bases: TGTGCCACCAGCCCCGGACAGGGGGCCTATGGCTACACCTTC.

This clone was counted once. The rearrangement joins TRBV18 to TRBJ2-7, with TRBD2 matching over 11 bases. V lost 3 bases and J lost 2; bases outside the gene matches: 9. The germline V gene has CDR1 KGHSH and CDR2 LQKENI. The CDR3 has 17 amino acids. This chain's CDR3 is CASSPIAGGPVPYEQYF. Here the CDR3 DNA reads TGTGCCAGCTCACCGATAGCGGGGGGGCCAGTCCCCTACGAGCAGTACTTC.

This chain links TRBV25-1 with TRBJ1-2; maybe TRBD1 (6 bases). V lost 6 bases and J lost 5, with 13 bases in between. The germline CDR1 and CDR2 sequences are MGHDK and SYGVNS. This CDR3 has 13 residues. CDR3 nucleotides: TGTGCCAGCAGCCCGACAGGAACTTATGGCTACACCTTC. Protein sequence: CASSPTGTYGYTF.

CDR3 amino acids: CASSEMTSGKETQYF. In nucleotides, the CDR3 is TGTGCCAGCAGTGAAATGACTAGCGGGAAAGAGACCCAGTACTTC. The rearrangement joins TRBV2 to TRBJ2-5; 11 nucleotides match TRBD2. Germline V gene data show CDR1 as SNHLY and CDR2 as FYNNEI. The CDR3 spans 15 residues. J lost 3 bases, V lost 2 bases, and 2 bases had no gene match.

The J gene is TRBJ2-7, the V gene TRBV28; D is unclear. The V end was cut by 2 bases, the J end by 3 bases, with 8 bases between. CDR3 length: 13 residues. Germline CDR1 reads MDHEN; CDR2 reads SYDVKM. CDR3 sequence (DNA): TGTGCCAGCAGTTTAGGCAGGCTCTACGAGCAGTACTTC. Its translation is CASSLGRLYEQYF.

The chain carries TRBV12-3 or TRBV12-4 and TRBJ2-1, with D possibly matching TRBD1 (5 bases). The CDR3 loop spans 13 amino acids. V lost 1 base to trimming and J lost 9 bases, with 10 bases between them. CDR3 protein: CASSLGQGGEQFF. Written as DNA, the CDR3 is TGTGCCAGCAGTTTAGGGCAGGGTGGTGAGCAGTTCTTC.

This clone has a handful of counts. This chain joins TRBV5-1 and TRBJ2-7; no clear D gene. V shed 0 bases and J shed 0 bases, with 10 bases lying between them. The CDR3 extends over 15 amino acids. Looked up from germline, CDR1 is SGHRS and CDR2 is YFSETQ. CDR3 in amino acids: CASSLEPGPSYEQYF. The CDR3 region has the DNA TGCGCCAGCAGCTTGGAGCCAGGCCCCTCCTACGAGCAGTACTTC.

The V gene is TRBV9, the J gene TRBJ2-7, with 9 bases identical to TRBD1. Trimming cost V 3 bases and J 2 bases; bases outside gene matches: 6. The germline CDR1 and CDR2 sequences are SGDLS and YYNGEE. This CDR3 comprises 15 residues. CDR3: CASSARDRVTYEQYF. CDR3 nucleotide sequence: TGTGCCAGCAGCGCCCGGGACAGGGTTACCTACGAGCAGTACTTC.